This TCR beta chain was recovered during a study of OX40 agonist ivuxolimab in advanced cancers. Overall study context: Hepatocellular carcinoma, melanoma, renal cell or head and neck cancer affected the dose-escalation patients. A mean age of approximately 58 years, range about 20 to 85, was recorded, and roughly 83% were male.

Whole-study findings and limits: There was clonal expansion of CD4+ and CD8+ blood T cells by week 6 at 0.1 to 3.0 mg/kg. CD8+ T cells showed, on average, more clonal expansion than CD4+ cells.

The CDR3 has 13 residues. Germline assignment: CDR1 WNHNN and CDR2 SYGVQD (reference sequence). The V end lost 11 bases, the J end lost 1 base, and 14 bases lay between the germline ends. As concerns this clone: As yet, its antigen is unknown.

The protocol was immunoSEQ multiplex PCR, while the TCRdb copy is restricted to in-frame clones and leaves out a portion. The sample yields about 22,000 clones, 80% to 90% seen once. The sequencing used CD4+ or CD8+ T cells sorted from blood, collected in a trial of the OX40 agonist ivuxolimab. V gene TRBV10-1 combines with J gene TRBJ1-1; D possibly corresponds to TRBD1 (6 bases). The source of this sequence is an adult with an advanced solid tumor such as melanoma, head and neck, liver or kidney cancer. CDR3 bases: TGCGCCGATACCGGGACAAAGAACACTGAAGCTTTCTTT. It codes for CADTGTKNTEAFF.